This TCR beta chain was observed in a study of T cell responses to AZD1222 COVID-19 vaccine (dated by TCRdb to the early 2020s). General notes on the study: AZD1222 recipients whose second dose came at about 4 weeks and those whose second dose came at about 12 weeks were combined into one group, since spike-specific TCR depth and breadth did not differ between the two schedules. TCR sequencing was performed for approximately 240 trial participants, of whom around 210 were given two doses of AZD1222 and approximately 26 were given two doses of MenACWY control vaccine. Trial participants were enrolled by age into subgroups of 18-55, 56-69 and 70-plus years, and around 150, 28 and 57 TCR-sequenced participants, respectively, were included in these subgroups.

The sample's time point label, in plain terms: baseline before first vaccination. Samples from vaccinated people were obtained from the UK trials COV001 and COV002, which included a single-blind randomized controlled phase 2/3 trial of AZD1222 (ChAdOx1 nCoV-19) in healthy adults. For TCRbeta chain sequencing, PBMC samples from trial participants were taken at day 0 and at day 28 after the second dose. Regarding this clone: Its antigen is still unknown. Qualities for individual bases were not recorded, and no much larger clone is one base off.

The CDR3 regions of human TCRbeta chains were analyzed by immunosequencing. As for how the authors treated the data: Repertoire TCRs were checked for matches against a reference library of SARS-CoV-2-specific TCRs that had been generated using the MIRA antigen-specificity platform. Breadth was defined as the fraction of unique TCRs that were SARS-CoV-2-associated. Depth was defined as the fraction of total T cells that were SARS-CoV-2-associated. Using the MIRA data, each spike-specific TCR was assigned both to the spike region to which the TCR was reactive and to a CD4 or CD8 class. Log10-transformed breadth and depth values were compared by one-way ANOVA with Sidak's multiple comparisons tests. The clones in this table, taken by TCRdb from immuneACCESS, are in-frame only. Not every clone is retained; where verified, under half of the shortfall comes from an unresolved V gene, and the cause of the rest is unknown. That table supplies the V and J calls and clone size; D and trimming were determined from the DNA. The sample table shows 90,000 to 110,000 clones, and around nine tenths are seen once. Approximately 17% of the sample rests with the top ten.

What the study reported, not specific to this receptor: After two AZD1222 doses, spike-specific TCR breadth and depth were significantly higher than at day 0 and than in MenACWY recipients. Epitopes outside the regions mutated in the B.1.351 and B.1.1.7 variants were reportedly recognized by nearly half of the unique spike-specific TCRs. Conclusions about previously exposed vaccinees are limited, since just six or seven AZD1222 recipients were seropositive for SARS-CoV-2 at baseline. In the small 56-69-year group, the increase in depth fell short of significance, most likely because of low power. Because no samples from the day 14 peak response were available, repertoires could be characterized only after the peak T cell response. Vaccine-associated CD4 TCRs spanned the whole spike protein, with dominant responses in regions 160-218 and 743-854. Participants were mostly white British, with more females than males. The authors suggested clonal diversity may have been underestimated.

The CDR3, cysteine through phenylalanine, is 12 amino acids long. Only the CDR3 portion is preserved as DNA: 36 bases, with reading frame beginning at the first base. V and J are truncated by 5 bases and 0 bases respectively, leaving an intervening sequence of 4 bases. The germline V gene (reference sequence) specifies MNHEY as CDR1 and SMNVEV as CDR2. The sequence is built from TRBV27 and TRBJ1-1; a confident D gene designation cannot be given. Sequences were derived from peripheral blood, sampled on day 0 of AZD1222 vaccination. The TCR sequence derives from an adult in good health. The CDR3 here reads CASSHLNTEAFF. The nucleotides are TGTGCCAGCAGTCACCTGAACACTGAAGCTTTCTTT.